The present T cell receptor (beta chain) was sequenced within a study of CD8+ T cells in alopecia areata. Background on the study: Tofacitinib continued for 6 to 18 months and was then withheld for 6 months. Severity was scored as percentage of affected scalp area in treated patients.

RNA extraction and reverse transcription yielded cDNA as sequencing template. Data came from immunoSEQ multiplex PCR; TCRdb stores just in-frame clones and leaves some out. Here the sample spans roughly 200,000 clones, about three fifths being singletons. As for treatment: oral pan-JAK inhibitor, 5-10 mg twice daily. Study-wide points: Tofacitinib yielded significantly lower scalp clonality and fewer expanded CD8+ clones among the top 100.

In the case of this clone: The antigen is undetermined.

This clonotype was obtained from a human donor with alopecia areata. Sequences were derived from CD8+ T cells sorted from blood, sampled at week 24, from a patient treated with tofacitinib.

CDR3 nucleotides: TGTGCCAGCAGTCCCCGGGCCCAAGAGACCCAGTACTTC. The encoded protein is CASSPRAQETQYF. The chain uses TRBV28 and TRBJ2-5, with unresolved D. The germline V and J ends were trimmed by 5 bases and 1 base, with 8 bases remaining between them. Per germline, CDR1 MDHEN and CDR2 SYDVKM. The CDR3 consists of 13 residues.